This T cell receptor beta chain was sequenced for a study of blood T cell repertoires in COVID-19. Germline V gene data show CDR1 as SGHAT and CDR2 as FQNNGV. J gave up 4 bases and V 5 bases, and 7 bases lay outside the gene matches. The CDR3 is 15 residues long. Profiling relied on immunoSEQ multiplex PCR, and the TCRdb table lists in-frame clones only, not all of them. The top ten hold about 0.95% of the sample, which has roughly 170,000 clones, more than 75% seen once. The source of this sequence is a woman under 30 who had recovered from COVID-19. Sequencing input: peripheral blood. The chain recombines TRBV11-2 with TRBJ1-5; TRBD1 agrees at 8 bases. The CDR3: CASSPRTGPNQPQHF. The CDR3 DNA reads as TGTGCCAGCAGCCCCAGGACAGGGCCTAATCAGCCCCAGCATTTT.